Listed below are T cell receptor beta chains from one sample, sequenced in a study of PD-L1 blockade in urothelial cancer. Libraries were prepared by immunoSEQ multiplex PCR; TCRdb keeps only in-frame clonotypes and omits some of them. Found here are some 41,000 clones, 70% to 90% of them singletons; the top ten hold roughly 2.5%. This sample comprised PBMCs, obtained around atezolizumab (anti-PD-L1) treatment. The receptor source for this set is an older man with urothelial cancer. CDR3s include the opening cysteine and the closing phenylalanine or tryptophan. The D gene is left open where the match is weak. A row's size may be missing; if present it is once, few, many or a size class.

CAIRDSDGANYGYTF,TGTGCCATCAGGGACAGCGACGGCGCTAACTATGGCTACACCTTC,TRBV10-3,NA,NA,TRBJ1-2
CASSSGGSNQPQHF,TGTGCCAGCAGTTCAGGGGGTAGCAATCAGCCCCAGCATTTT,TRBV28,TRBD1,NA,TRBJ1-5
CASIDRGLGETQYF,TGTGCCAGCATCGACAGGGGGTTGGGGGAGACCCAGTACTTC,TRBV6-1,TRBD1,NA,TRBJ2-5
CASTPGEAPRNEQFF,TGTGCCAGTACCCCGGGAGAGGCCCCTCGCAATGAGCAGTTCTTC,TRBV19,NA,NA,TRBJ2-1
CASSSPSSRGGAYNEQFF,TGCGCCAGCAGCTCACCCTCCTCCCGCGGCGGGGCCTACAATGAGCAGTTCTTC,TRBV5-1,NA,NA,TRBJ2-1
CASREFSNTEAFF,TGTGCCAGCAGGGAGTTTTCGAACACTGAAGCTTTCTTT,TRBV2,NA,NA,TRBJ1-1
CASDRARYGYTF,TGTGCCAGTGACAGGGCTCGCTATGGCTACACCTTC,TRBV21-1,NA,NA,TRBJ1-2
CASSVGGTGFSGNTIYF,TGTGCCAGCAGCGTAGGTGGGACAGGTTTCTCTGGAAACACCATATATTTT,TRBV9,TRBD1,NA,TRBJ1-3
CASSLALAPSKEQYF,TGCGCCAGCAGCTTGGCGCTCGCCCCAAGCAAGGAGCAGTACTTC,TRBV5-1,NA,once,TRBJ2-7
CASSPAPSGYTGELFF,TGTGCCAGCTCACCAGCGCCTAGCGGATACACCGGGGAGCTGTTTTTT,TRBV18,TRBD2,NA,TRBJ2-2
CASRDTGGQETQYF,TGCGCCAGCAGAGATACAGGGGGCCAAGAGACCCAGTACTTC,TRBV5-1,TRBD1,NA,TRBJ2-5
CAWSVPLGQFSTDTQYF,TGTGCCTGGAGTGTACCCCTAGGACAGTTCAGCACAGATACGCAGTATTTT,TRBV30,NA,few,TRBJ2-3
CASSSSDRLDTEAFF,TGCGCCAGCAGCTCCTCGGACAGGTTGGACACTGAAGCTTTCTTT,TRBV5-1,TRBD1,NA,TRBJ1-1
CASSEGRGYGYTF,TGTGCCAGCAGTGAAGGCAGGGGCTATGGCTACACCTTC,TRBV2,NA,NA,TRBJ1-2
CASARTQGQPQHF,TGTGCCAGCGCCCGGACACAGGGTCAGCCCCAGCATTTT,TRBV7-2,NA,NA,TRBJ1-5
CASSLGVPRGTGETQYF,TGTGCCAGCAGCTTGGGGGTTCCCAGGGGGACGGGCGAGACCCAGTACTTC,TRBV5-4,TRBD1,NA,TRBJ2-5
CAIATGVVREQFF,TGTGCCATCGCGACGGGAGTGGTGCGGGAGCAGTTCTTC,TRBV10-3,NA,NA,TRBJ2-1
CASTSATGGPYGYTF,TGTGCCAGCACCTCAGCTACAGGGGGCCCTTATGGCTACACCTTC,TRBV5-4,TRBD1,NA,TRBJ1-2
CASSVSGQGNQPQHF,TGTGCCAGCAGTGTTTCGGGACAAGGGAATCAGCCCCAGCATTTT,TRBV2,NA,NA,TRBJ1-5
CASSNGNYGYTF,TGTGCCAGTAGCAACGGGAACTATGGCTACACCTTC,TRBV19,NA,NA,TRBJ1-2
CATSRLRSAINYEQYF,TGTGCCACCAGCAGACTTAGAAGCGCCATCAACTACGAGCAGTACTTC,TRBV15,NA,NA,TRBJ2-7
CAISEAGTSASYEQYF,TGTGCCATCAGTGAGGCGGGGACTAGCGCTTCCTACGAGCAGTACTTC,TRBV10-3,TRBD2,NA,TRBJ2-7
CASSPGQGSLSEAFF,TGTGCCAGCTCCCCAGGGCAGGGAAGTTTGTCTGAAGCTTTCTTT,TRBV18,NA,NA,TRBJ1-1
CASGHGTGSEKLFF,TGTGCTAGTGGTCATGGGACAGGGAGTGAAAAACTGTTTTTT,TRBV12-5,TRBD1,once,TRBJ1-4
CASSVGTVASRLYGYTF,TGCGCCAGCAGCGTAGGGACAGTCGCAAGCCGGCTATATGGCTACACCTTC,TRBV5-1,TRBD1,NA,TRBJ1-2
CASSLGVSGEQFF,TGTGCCAGCAGCTTGGGAGTATCAGGCGAGCAGTTCTTC,TRBV7-2,NA,NA,TRBJ2-1
CASSLARTSNTGELFF,TGTGCCAGCAGCTTAGCCCGGACTTCGAACACCGGGGAGCTGTTTTTT,TRBV7-6,NA,NA,TRBJ2-2
CASHAEGAGEQYF,TGTGCCAGCCATGCGGAGGGCGCGGGGGAGCAGTACTTC,TRBV2,NA,NA,TRBJ2-7
CATSPDRARTQPQHF,TGTGCCACCAGCCCTGACAGGGCAAGGACTCAGCCCCAGCATTTT,TRBV15,TRBD1,NA,TRBJ1-5
CACQLDSYEQYF,TGTGCCTGCCAGCTAGACTCCTACGAGCAGTACTTC,TRBV30,NA,NA,TRBJ2-7
CALAGGPSPTNEKLFF,TGTGCCCTGGCGGGGGGCCCAAGCCCGACTAATGAAAAACTGTTTTTT,TRBV5-3,NA,once,TRBJ1-4
CASSPGAGVGTGELFF,TGTGCCAGCAGTCCCGGGGCGGGAGTAGGCACCGGGGAGCTGTTTTTT,TRBV4-2,TRBD2,NA,TRBJ2-2
CASSPGQMVETQYF,TGTGCCAGCAGCCCGGGACAGATGGTGGAGACCCAGTACTTC,TRBV9,TRBD1,NA,TRBJ2-5
CASSEIIAGHYEQYF,TGTGCCAGCAGTGAGATAATAGCGGGGCACTACGAGCAGTACTTC,TRBV6-1,TRBD2,NA,TRBJ2-7
CASSPIRQGGTEAFF,TGCGCCAGCAGCCCGATAAGACAGGGGGGGACTGAAGCTTTCTTT,TRBV5-1,TRBD1,NA,TRBJ1-1
CAWSPGNEQFF,TGTGCCTGGAGTCCCGGCAATGAGCAGTTCTTC,TRBV30,NA,NA,TRBJ2-1
CASSRTGMGKAFF,TGTGCCAGCAGCCGGACAGGGATGGGTAAAGCTTTCTTT,TRBV14,TRBD1,NA,TRBJ1-1
CASTRTGGRQETQYF,TGTGCCAGCACCCGGACAGGGGGCCGTCAAGAGACCCAGTACTTC,TRBV2,TRBD1,NA,TRBJ2-5
CASSEVADPNYNEQFF,TGTGCCAGCAGTGAAGTAGCGGATCCCAACTACAATGAGCAGTTCTTC,TRBV6-1,NA,NA,TRBJ2-1
CASSRQALNTEAFF,TGTGCCAGCAGTCGACAGGCGTTGAACACTGAAGCTTTCTTT,TRBV28,NA,NA,TRBJ1-1
CARQGGVGPISGYTF,TGTGCCAGACAAGGGGGGGTGGGACCCATATCTGGCTACACCTTC,TRBV2,NA,few,TRBJ1-2
CASSLDRGRDTQYF,TGTGCCAGCAGCTTAGACAGGGGCAGGGATACGCAGTATTTT,TRBV7-2,TRBD1,NA,TRBJ2-3
CASSVDVSGTYEQYF,TGTGCCAGCAGCGTAGACGTTAGCGGAACCTACGAGCAGTACTTC,TRBV9,NA,NA,TRBJ2-7
CSAARVRPTDTQYF,TGCAGCGCAGCTCGGGTGCGGCCCACAGATACGCAGTATTTT,TRBV29-1,NA,NA,TRBJ2-3
CASSVAGQGANEQYF,TGTGCCAGCAGCGTAGCGGGACAGGGGGCGAACGAGCAGTACTTC,TRBV9,TRBD1,NA,TRBJ2-7
CASSLNEAGGGKDTQYF,TGTGCCAGCAGCTTAAATGAGGCGGGAGGCGGAAAGGATACGCAGTATTTT,TRBV7-2,TRBD2,NA,TRBJ2-3
CASSFAGSTDTQYF,TGCGCCAGCAGCTTCGCGGGAAGCACAGATACGCAGTATTTT,TRBV5-1,NA,NA,TRBJ2-3
CASSLGGSGIYEQYF,TGCGCCAGCAGCTTGGGTGGTAGCGGGATCTACGAGCAGTACTTC,TRBV5-1,TRBD2,NA,TRBJ2-7
CATSRELAGEYEQYF,TGTGCCACCAGCAGAGAACTAGCGGGAGAATACGAGCAGTACTTC,TRBV15,TRBD2,NA,TRBJ2-7
CASSLEQGYGYTF,TGTGCCAGCAGCTTAGAACAGGGCTATGGCTACACCTTC,TRBV7-9,NA,NA,TRBJ1-2
CAYTWRNTEAFF,TGTGCCTATACCTGGAGGAACACTGAAGCTTTCTTT,TRBV30,NA,NA,TRBJ1-1
CASSSQGPSEKLFF,TGTGCCAGCAGTTCCCAGGGTCCTAGTGAAAAACTGTTTTTT,TRBV5-6,NA,NA,TRBJ1-4
CASSPNERGGNQPQHF,TGTGCCAGCTCACCCAACGAGAGGGGAGGGAATCAGCCCCAGCATTTT,TRBV18,NA,NA,TRBJ1-5
CASSHPARRAGVTDTQYF,TGCGCCAGCAGCCACCCGGCCCGGAGAGCGGGAGTTACCGATACGCAGTATTTT,TRBV4-1,TRBD2,NA,TRBJ2-3
CASSIEQGGAYGYTF,TGTGCCAGTAGTATAGAGCAGGGGGGCGCCTATGGCTACACCTTC,TRBV19,TRBD1,few,TRBJ1-2
CASRDDRDEKLFF,TGTGCCAGCAGAGACGACAGGGATGAAAAACTGTTTTTT,TRBV6-5,TRBD1,NA,TRBJ1-4
CASSLVGTGQLGGYTF,TGTGCCAGCAGTCTAGTTGGGACAGGACAGTTGGGTGGCTACACCTTC,TRBV11-2,TRBD1,NA,TRBJ1-2
CASSGTLAGVVRGELFF,TGTGCCAGCAGCGGGACACTAGCGGGAGTTGTTCGCGGGGAGCTGTTTTTT,TRBV9,TRBD2,NA,TRBJ2-2
CASRLTNTGELFF,TGTGCCAGCAGGCTAACGAACACCGGGGAGCTGTTTTTT,TRBV2,NA,NA,TRBJ2-2